This TCR beta chain was identified in a study of blood T cell repertoires in COVID-19. As for the study in general: PBMCs, B-cell-depleted T cells, or T cells were the source of the cDNA or gDNA that made up the material.

V dropped 2 bases and J dropped 3; count of bases not matched to a gene: 9. CDR3 length: 17 residues. Germline CDR1 reads SGHVS; CDR2 reads FNYEAQ. Data came from immunoSEQ multiplex PCR; TCRdb stores just in-frame clones and leaves some out. The data contain 97,000 or so clones, 75% to 95% of them singletons. Sequences were obtained from peripheral blood. The sequence came from a man aged 50-60 years with acute or convalescent COVID-19. This chain links TRBV7-6 with TRBJ2-7, with 11 nucleotides matching TRBD2. CDR3 sequence (DNA): TGTGCCAGCAGCTTAAGACCGGTAGCGGGAGGGATCTACGAGCAGTACTTC. Amino acid sequence: CASSLRPVAGGIYEQYF.